The 2 T cell receptor beta chains presented below share a single source sample, sequenced in a study of blood T cell repertoires in COVID-19. The protocol was immunoSEQ multiplex PCR, while the TCRdb copy is restricted to in-frame clones and leaves out a portion. The sample lists roughly 220,000 clones; about 85% were seen once. The sequencing sample was made of peripheral blood. Receptor source: a man under 40 with active or convalescent COVID-19.

The gene calls are TRBV18 and TRBJ1-1; D is uncertain. The ends were cut back, 9 bases at V and 4 bases at J, with 12 bases in the middle. The germline CDR1 and CDR2 sequences are KGHSH and LQKENI. There are 12 residues in the CDR3. CDR3 in amino acids: CASIGEATEAFF. CDR3 nucleotides: TGTGCCAGTATCGGGGAGGCCACTGAAGCTTTCTTT.

Many counts were recorded for this clone. Within the sample, other DNA sequences also encode this same CDR3. The gene calls are TRBV4-2 and TRBJ2-7; 9 nucleotides agree with TRBD2. The V gene end was trimmed by 0 bases and the J gene end by 2 bases; junction bases not matched to a gene: 2. The CDR3 is made up of 15 amino acids. Germline V CDR1 and CDR2: LGHNA, YNFKEQ. CDR3 sequence reads: CASSQELAGTYEQYF. The CDR3 nucleotides are TGTGCCAGCAGCCAAGAACTAGCGGGCACCTACGAGCAGTACTTC.